What follows is one T cell receptor (beta chain) and its context. Its cognate antigen is unknown. This sample is drawn from a study of shared clonotypes between healthy human individuals. The assay ran at deep level. Clones were sequenced by immunoSEQ multiplex PCR, and TCRdb holds only the in-frame ones, with some missing. The table shows 600,000 to 700,000 clones, with 55% to 85% occurring only once. Study-wide findings and caveats: Generally, naive subsets (rather than memory subsets) showed larger estimated richness.

Splitting the CD4+ cells yielded a CD45RA+ naive subset and a CD45RA-negative memory subset. The V end lost 3 bases, the J end lost 0 bases, and 6 bases lay between the germline ends. CDR1 and CDR2 from the germline V gene are SNHLY and FYNNEI. The CDR3 loop spans 14 amino acids. The sequenced material came from memory CD4+ T cells sorted from blood. Subset of the sample: CD45RA-negative fraction. This receptor was taken from a young woman in good health. V usage is TRBV2 and J usage is TRBJ1-3; D is unclear. The CDR3 here is CASSEDSSGNTIYF. The CDR3 DNA is TGTGCCAGCAGTGAGGATTCCTCTGGAAACACCATATATTTT.